The source of this T cell receptor (beta chain) is a study of shared clonotypes between healthy human individuals. Libraries were prepared by immunoSEQ multiplex PCR; TCRdb keeps only in-frame clonotypes and omits some of them. This sample carries 450,000 to 500,000 clones, 75% to 85% of them seen once, and the ten largest clones take over 10%. The CDR3 loop spans 14 amino acids. Germline CDR1 SGHRS, CDR2 YFSETQ. The ends were cut back, 0 bases at V and 0 bases at J, with 7 bases in the middle. This sequence joins TRBV5-1 and TRBJ2-7; no clear D gene. The sample taken for sequencing was PBMCs. This sequence originates from a woman between 35 and 50 years old in good health. Some clones in this sample may be carry-over from other donors' samples. The CDR3 region is CASSLGRDSYEQYF. As DNA, the CDR3 is TGCGCCAGCAGCTTGGGAAGGGACTCCTACGAGCAGTACTTC.